This T cell receptor beta chain was found in a study of low-dose radiotherapy and immunotherapy resistance in tumors. On the study more broadly: Participants in Cohort 1 were administered 0.5 Gy per fraction at 2-week intervals, to a cumulative dose of 6.5 Gy. Doses delivered to Cohort 2 were 1 Gy per fraction every two weeks, amounting to 13 Gy over 26 weeks.

The time point denotes: after trial treatment. Stated treatment: LDRT plus nivolumab, ipilimumab, low-dose cyclophosphamide and aspirin (RACIN trial). Donors were given nivolumab, ipilimumab, aspirin, low-dose cyclophosphamide and low-dose radiotherapy. With TRAV- and TRBV-specific primers, first-strand cDNA was made, covering the alpha and beta chains. A constant-region primer paired with the V-primer adapter amplified TCRs over about 19 PCR cycles. TCRdb processed the reads anew with MiXCR; each CDR3 protein has one entry. The sample carries approximately 100,000 distinct CDR3 sequences, less than 25% recorded once. CDR1 is SGHVT and CDR2 is SQSDAQ in the germline V gene. Trimming left V 5 bases short and J 6 bases short, with 19 bases between. This CDR3 contains 16 residues.

The sequencing here drew on PBMCs, taken after low-dose radiotherapy plus immunotherapy. V usage is TRBV7-4 and J usage is TRBJ2-2; D may be TRBD2 (5 bases). This TCR came from a male donor with prostate cancer. In nucleotides, the CDR3 is TGTGCCAGCAGCCCGAGGCCAGGAAAGGAGGCCGGGGAGCTGTTTTTT. It encodes CASSPRPGKEAGELFF.